A single sample gave rise to the 26 T cell receptor beta chains below, sequenced in a study of CD8 T cells in ankylosing spondylitis. One entry per CDR3 protein, called by TCRdb with MiXCR from the 5' RACE reads. The repertoire holds more than 250,000 distinct CDR3 sequences, 9.5% to 13% seen once, with about 10% in the top ten. The sequencing sample was made of blood, either unsorted or a sorted T cell fraction (not recorded which). These receptors originate from a female donor with ankylosing spondylitis or in good health (not recorded which).

This clonotype has a count of ten or more. The chain couples TRBV5-1 to TRBJ2-2; D unresolved. This CDR3 contains 15 residues. Trimming took 4 bases from V and 0 from J, leaving 10 bases between them. Germline loops: CDR1 SGHRS, CDR2 YFSETQ. CDR3 residues: CASSTVGPNTGELFF. The CDR3 coding sequence is TGCGCCAGCAGCACCGTCGGGCCGAACACCGGGGAGCTGTTTTTT.

This clonotype was seen repeatedly, ten times or more. The gene calls are TRBV20-1 and TRBJ1-1, with D possibly being TRBD1 (6 bases). The germline CDR1 and CDR2 sequences are DFQATT and SNEGSKA (reference sequence). The CDR3 covers 14 residues. V was pared by 0 bases and J by 1 base, with 9 bases between. The CDR3 DNA follows: TGCAGTGCTAGAGACGGGACAAAGAACACTGAAGCTTTCTTT. Its protein is CSARDGTKNTEAFF.

In this sample, this clonotype turned up a few times. This rearrangement joins TRBV2 to TRBJ2-2, with no clear D. Deletions cut 4 bases from V and 2 bases from J, with 5 bases between. CDR1 is SNHLY, CDR2 FYNNEI, per germline. This CDR3 spans 13 amino acids. DNA for the CDR3: TGTGCCAGCAGTGGACAAAACACCGGGGAGCTGTTTTTT. It encodes CASSGQNTGELFF.

CDR3 bases: TGTGCCAGCAGCTTAGAACAGGGATATGGTGATACGCAGTATTTT. It codes for CASSLEQGYGDTQYF. The chain couples TRBV7-9 to TRBJ2-3; the D gene is possibly TRBD1 (6 bases). V was pared by 1 base and J by 6 bases, with 14 bases between. The germline gives CDR1 SEHNR, CDR2 FQNEAQ (reference sequence). This CDR3 region has 15 residues.

This clonotype was found many times. The chain employs TRBV5-1 and TRBJ2-1; TRBD1 matches 8 bases. CDR1 and CDR2 (germline): SGHRS, YFSETQ. Germline trimming cut 4 bases from V and 5 bases from J; bases unmatched to any gene: 5. This CDR3 is built from 14 residues. This chain's CDR3 is CASSVRDRHNEQFF. CDR3 nucleotide sequence: TGCGCCAGCAGCGTCCGGGACAGGCACAATGAGCAGTTCTTC.

This clonotype has a count of ten or more. Germline is not matched at one junction end, which may reflect a read error. Here the CDR3 DNA reads TGTGCCAGCAGCTCGGGACCGAGCACAGATACGCAGTATTTT. Its translation is CASSSGPSTDTQYF. V and J are TRBV5-1 and TRBJ2-3; D is possibly TRBD1 or TRBD2 (5 bases each). The CDR3 length is 14 residues. Germline assignment: CDR1 SGHRS and CDR2 YFSETQ.

In its sample, this clonotype was seen many times. This chain connects TRBV9 to TRBJ2-2, with TRBD2 matching over 7 bases. CDR3 length: 17 amino acids. The J segment lost 2 bases and the V segment lost 3 bases, leaving 10 bases of the junction unmatched. CDR1 and CDR2 from the germline V gene are SGDLS and YYNGEE. CDR3: CASSARPAGRNTGELFF. DNA of the CDR3: TGTGCCAGCAGCGCGAGACCAGCGGGACGAAACACCGGGGAGCTGTTTTTT.

This clonotype has a count of ten or more. J is TRBJ2-2 and V is TRBV10-3; 8 bases are shared with TRBD1. The ends lost 7 bases at V and 2 bases at J; junction bases unmatched: 3. The germline gives CDR1 ENHRY, CDR2 SYGVKD. CDR3 length: 14 residues. CDR3 nucleotides: TGTGCCATCAAGCAGGGGGCTAACACCGGGGAGCTGTTTTTT. The encoded protein is CAIKQGANTGELFF.

This clonotype was picked up many times. J is TRBJ2-7 and V is TRBV28; a possible D gene is TRBD1 (6 bases). This CDR3 has 13 residues. Germline values: CDR1 MDHEN, CDR2 SYDVKM. Between the trimmed V and J ends, which lost 5 bases and 6 bases, there was a span of 14 bases. The CDR3 sequence is CASSTLQGTEQYF. Here the CDR3 DNA reads TGTGCCAGCAGTACCCTACAGGGAACCGAGCAGTACTTC. Full variable domain (rest looked up from reference TRBV28 and TRBJ2-7): DVKVTQSSRYLVKRTGEKVFLECVQDMDHENMFWYRQDPGLGLRLIYFSYDVKMKEKGDIPEGYSVSREKKERFSLILESASTNQTSMYLCASSTLQGTEQYFGPGTRLTVT.

The gene calls are TRBV4-3 and TRBJ2-7; D is uncertain. V gave up 0 bases and J gave up 3 bases, with 9 bases separating them. Germline-derived CDR1 and CDR2 are LGHNA and YSLEER. CDR3 size: 14 residues. CDR3 DNA sequence: TGCGCCAGCAGCCAAGACGGAGCCGGCTACGAGCAGTACTTC. The encoded protein is CASSQDGAGYEQYF.

The V call is TRBV29-1, the J call TRBJ2-4; D is unresolved. Germline lookup yields CDR1 SQVTM and CDR2 ANQGSEA. This CDR3 spans 11 amino acids. V lost 6 bases and J lost 8, with 11 bases in between. CDR3 amino acids: CSVLVGDIQYF. The CDR3 DNA reads as TGCAGCGTACTTGTAGGAGACATTCAGTACTTC.

This clonotype was picked up many times. The rearrangement joins TRBV29-1 to TRBJ2-1, with D hard to call. Per germline, CDR1 SQVTM and CDR2 ANQGSEA. CDR3 length: 13 amino acids. V was trimmed by 1 base and J by 9 bases, leaving 13 bases between them. CDR3 loop: CSVEVRLYGEQFF. DNA for the CDR3: TGCAGCGTTGAAGTTAGGCTGTATGGTGAGCAGTTCTTC.

This clonotype was detected ten times or more. The chain employs TRBV6-5 and TRBJ1-2; D is possibly TRBD1 (6 bases). The V gene's germline CDR1 is MNHEY and CDR2 SVGAGI. The CDR3 totals 16 residues. V dropped 1 base and J dropped 4 bases, with 16 bases sitting between them. CDR3 residues: CASSYLTQGLGYGYTF. In DNA form, the CDR3 reads TGTGCCAGCAGTTACTTAACACAGGGTCTAGGCTATGGCTACACCTTC.

This clonotype was detected ten times or more. J is TRBJ2-3 and V is TRBV5-1; no definite D call. The length of the CDR3 is 15 residues. Deletions cut 4 bases from V and 0 bases from J, with 12 bases between. Per the germline V gene, CDR1 is SGHRS and CDR2 is YFSETQ. CDR3 coding DNA: TGCGCCAGCAGCATAGACTCGACTAGCACAGATACGCAGTATTTT. This encodes CASSIDSTSTDTQYF.

There are many counts of this clonotype. CDR3 coding DNA: TGCGCCAGCAGCCCCGACACGGCGGGTCAGCCCCAGCATTTT. The encoded protein is CASSPDTAGQPQHF. The chain links TRBV5-1 to TRBJ1-5; D uncertain. Germline V lookup: CDR1 SGHRS, CDR2 YFSETQ. The CDR3 covers 14 residues. V was clipped by 4 bases and J by 6 bases, with 14 bases between them.

Note on this clonotype: With a much larger clone just one base away, this may be a read error. CDR3: CAPRDLSSYNEQFF. The CDR3 nucleotides are TGCGCCCCCCGGGACTTGAGCTCCTACAATGAGCAGTTCTTC. The V call is TRBV5-1, the J call TRBJ2-1; D is perhaps TRBD2 (6 bases). Trimming stripped 10 bases from V and 0 bases from J, with 14 bases between. The V gene's germline CDR1 is SGHRS and CDR2 YFSETQ. The CDR3 has 14 residues. Complete variable domain (other parts from reference TRBV5-1 and TRBJ2-1): KAGVTQTPRYLIKTRGQQVTLSCSPISGHRSVSWYQQTPGQGLQFLFEYFSETQRNKGNFPGRFSGRQFSNSRSEMNVSTLELGDSALYLCAPRDLSSYNEQFFGPGTRLTVL.

This clonotype appeared many times. The gene calls are TRBV5-1 and TRBJ2-7; D is unclear. The CDR3 extends over 12 amino acids. Trimming removed 4 bases at V and 6 bases at J, with 11 bases between. Per germline, CDR1 SGHRS and CDR2 YFSETQ. CDR3 sequence: CASSRSAGEQYF. CDR3 DNA sequence: TGCGCCAGCAGCAGGTCTGCTGGCGAGCAGTACTTC.

In this sample, this clonotype turned up many times. The rearrangement joins TRBV12-3 or TRBV12-4 to TRBJ1-1, with a weak D call TRBD1 (5 bases). This CDR3 has 15 residues. V gave up 1 base and J gave up 6 bases, with 15 bases separating them. CDR3 protein: CASSLGSGRFSEAFF. The CDR3 nucleotides are TGTGCCAGCAGTTTAGGTTCAGGGCGATTTTCTGAAGCTTTCTTT.

This clonotype showed up many times. This sequence joins TRBV7-2 and TRBJ2-5; D gene uncertain. The V end lost 5 bases, the J end lost 5 bases, and 12 bases lay between the germline ends. The CDR3 runs 13 residues. The germline V gene encodes CDR1 SGHTA and CDR2 FQGNSA. CDR3 bases: TGTGCCAGCAGCCCTATGGCCGTGGAGACCCAGTACTTC. It yields the protein CASSPMAVETQYF.

The chain has TRBV24-1 and TRBJ2-5; TRBD1 matches 8 bases. Germline lookup yields CDR1 KGHDR and CDR2 SFDVKD. The CDR3 is 15 amino acids. The ends lost 3 bases at V and 4 bases at J; junction bases unmatched: 6. The CDR3 coding sequence is TGTGCCACCAGTGATGCTACAGGGGGAGGAGAGACCCAGTACTTC. As protein: CATSDATGGGETQYF.

This clonotype was counted many times. The chain combines TRBV12-3 or TRBV12-4 with TRBJ2-1; no reliable D call. Deletions cut 7 bases from V and 6 bases from J, with 10 bases between. The CDR3 has 12 amino acids. CDR3 sequence: CASTLGRNEQFF. The CDR3 region has the DNA TGTGCCAGCACCCTCGGGCGCAATGAGCAGTTCTTC.

This clonotype was observed at least ten times. The chain employs TRBV10-2 and TRBJ2-7; D perhaps matches TRBD2 (5 bases). The CDR3 spans 13 residues. Trimming left V 5 bases short and J 8 bases short, with 16 bases between. Germline V gene sequence: CDR1 WSHSY, CDR2 SAAADI. The CDR3 here is CASSRTEYGKQYF. CDR3 nucleotides: TGCGCCAGCAGTCGGACCGAGTACGGGAAGCAGTACTTC.

A few counts support this clonotype. The chain uses TRBV7-3 and TRBJ2-2, with 8 bases identical to TRBD2. CDR3 length: 17 residues. V was clipped by 1 base and J by 0 bases; unmatched bases: 4. Germline-derived CDR1 and CDR2 are SGHTA and FQGTGA. In DNA form, the CDR3 reads TGTGCCAGCAGCTTAAGCAGCGGGGGCGCGAACACCGGGGAGCTGTTTTTT. This codes for CASSLSSGGANTGELFF.

This clonotype came up many times. This rearrangement joins TRBV5-5 to TRBJ2-5; no firm D call. This CDR3 has 16 amino acids. Germline values: CDR1 SGHKS, CDR2 YYEKEE (reference sequence). Between the trimmed V and J ends, which lost 1 base and 4 bases, there was a span of 17 bases. In DNA, the CDR3 is TGTGCCAGCAGCTTGAATCCCAACATTTTGGCAGAGACCCAGTACTTC. This codes for CASSLNPNILAETQYF.

This chain uses TRBV18 with TRBJ1-2; 7 bases align to TRBD1. Germline CDR1 reads KGHSH; CDR2 reads LQKENI. J lost 1 base, V lost 6 bases, and 8 bases had no gene match. The CDR3 runs 15 residues. The CDR3: CASSPSTGVNYGYTF. The CDR3 coding sequence is TGTGCCAGCTCGCCCAGTACAGGGGTTAACTATGGCTACACCTTC.

Comment on this clonotype: It may be a read error: a sequence one base away is much more abundant. This chain links TRBV20-1 with TRBJ1-1; a weak D match, TRBD1 (5 bases). The CDR3 runs to 12 residues. Germline loops: CDR1 DFQATT, CDR2 SNEGSKA (reference sequence). CDR3 DNA: TGCAAGTCGGACACAACGAACGCTGAAGCTTTCTTT. This encodes CKSDTTNAEAFF.